This TCR beta chain was recovered during a study of CXCR3-negative and CXCR3-positive naive CD8 T cells. The CDR3 is 13 residues long. Germline V gene sequence: CDR1 ENHRY, CDR2 SYGVKD. UMI labels and 5' RACE were used to prepare the TRB cDNA libraries. TCRdb derives one entry per CDR3 protein from the 5' RACE reads, leaving out DNA. Listed are fewer than 95,000 distinct CDR3 sequences; roughly 0.99% falls within the top ten. Sequencing input: naive CXCR3- CD8+ T cells from blood. Subset specified: CD45RO-CCR7+CD27+CD95- naive CD8+ T cells lacking CXCR3 (TNR3-). The V gene is TRBV10-3, the J gene TRBJ2-7; as DNA is missing, the TRBD1 call by TCRdb cannot be tested. The TCR comes from a human donor in good health. Some clones in this sample may be carry-over from other donors' samples. The CDR3: CAISGDTYYEQYF.